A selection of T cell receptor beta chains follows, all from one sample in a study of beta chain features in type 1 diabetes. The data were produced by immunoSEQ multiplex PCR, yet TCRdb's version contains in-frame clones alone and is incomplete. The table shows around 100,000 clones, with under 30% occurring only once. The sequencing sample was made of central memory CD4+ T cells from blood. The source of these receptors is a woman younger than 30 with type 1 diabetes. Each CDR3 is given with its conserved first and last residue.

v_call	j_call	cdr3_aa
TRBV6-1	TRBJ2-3	CASSEAWLAGSSDTQYF
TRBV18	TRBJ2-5	CASSATGPQETQYF
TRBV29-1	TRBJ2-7	CSAPAPTGTAYEQYF
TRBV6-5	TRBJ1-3	CASSRISGDTIYF
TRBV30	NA	CAWSRAGAGEQYF
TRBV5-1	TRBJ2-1	CASSLGGLGNEQFF
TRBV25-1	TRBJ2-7	CASSPGTYEQYF
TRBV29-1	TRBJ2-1	CSVVLRGLPYNEQFF
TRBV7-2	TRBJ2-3	CASSLGTSKDTQYF
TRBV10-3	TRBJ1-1	CAIRQTGSGTEAFF